The TCR beta chain described here comes from a study of blood T cell repertoires in COVID-19. Profiling relied on immunoSEQ multiplex PCR, and the TCRdb table lists in-frame clones only, not all of them. The sample comprises some 300,000 clones, roughly 91% of which are singletons, and 1.8% rests with the top ten. Seattle's cohort entered during active infection and was followed longitudinally. Looked up from germline, CDR1 is SGDLS and CDR2 is YYNGEE. The CDR3 is 17 amino acids. The V end lost 0 bases, the J end lost 2 bases, and 15 bases lay between the germline ends. The genes are TRBV9 and TRBJ1-3, with D hard to call. The sample was peripheral blood. The receptor was isolated from a woman aged 25 to 39 with COVID-19, enrolled during active disease. This chain's CDR3 is CASSVGGGLGPGNTIYF. Written as DNA, the CDR3 is TGTGCCAGCAGCGTAGGAGGAGGTTTGGGTCCTGGAAACACCATATATTTT. Using reference TRBV9 and TRBJ1-3 for the parts outside the CDR3, the full variable domain is DSGVTQTPKHLITATGQRVTLRCSPRSGDLSVYWYQQSLDQGLQFLIQYYNGEERAKGNILERFSAQQFPDLHSELNLSSLELGDSALYFCASSVGGGLGPGNTIYFGEGSWLTVV.